The rows below give T cell receptor beta chains drawn from one sample of a study of cytomegalovirus exposure and HLA in healthy donors. Profiling relied on immunoSEQ multiplex PCR, and the TCRdb table lists in-frame clones only, not all of them. The sample consists of approximately 92,000 clones, under 85% of them appearing once. The specimen sequenced was PBMCs. The receptor source for this set is a man aged 45-65 years in good health and CMV-seropositive. CDR3s include the opening cysteine and the closing phenylalanine or tryptophan. Each record gives: V gene, D gene, clone size, J gene, CDR3 DNA, CDR3 protein. A D gene is named only where the DNA matches it firmly. Only part of the rows carry a size: once, few, many, or a class if the clone is expanded.

TRBV4-2,.,.,TRBJ2-5,TGTGCCAGCAGCCAACAGGACAGCCAAGAGACCCAGTACTTC,CASSQQDSQETQYF
TRBV7-2,.,.,TRBJ2-1,TGTGCCGGGGGGATGCACAATGAGCAGTTCTTC,CAGGMHNEQFF
TRBV6-1,.,.,TRBJ1-2,TGTGCCAGCAGCAATAAAACGAGCGTCTATGGCTACACCTTC,CASSNKTSVYGYTF
TRBV5-8,TRBD1,many,TRBJ1-2,TGTGCCAGCAGCTTGGGGGACAGCCTTAACTATGGCTACACCTTC,CASSLGDSLNYGYTF
TRBV7-9,.,few,TRBJ2-7,TGTGCCAGCAGCTTAGACACAGCAGAGCAGTACTTC,CASSLDTAEQYF
TRBV7-2,.,.,TRBJ2-3,TGTGCCAGCAGCTTCTCGACTGGGAGCACAGATACGCAGTATTTT,CASSFSTGSTDTQYF
TRBV19,.,once,TRBJ2-7,TGTGCCAGTAGCAGACAGGAGTCCTACGAGCAGTACTTC,CASSRQESYEQYF
TRBV5-5,TRBD2,.,TRBJ2-2,TGTGCCAGCAGCTCCCATCAGGGACTACGGAACACCGGGGAGCTGTTTTTT,CASSSHQGLRNTGELFF
TRBV5-1,TRBD1,.,TRBJ2-7,TGCGCCAGCAGCCGTACTACAGGGGACGAGCAGTACTTC,CASSRTTGDEQYF
TRBV7-8,TRBD2,.,TRBJ2-2,TGTGCCAGCAGATCCCATAGCGGGGGGGCCGGGGAGCTGTTTTTT,CASRSHSGGAGELFF
TRBV2,.,.,TRBJ1-1,TGTGCCAGCAGGAAGACAGTGAACACTGAAGCTTTCTTT,CASRKTVNTEAFF
TRBV5-1,.,.,TRBJ1-1,TGCGCCAGCAGCTTGGTCCAGATAAACACTGAAGCTTTCTTT,CASSLVQINTEAFF
TRBV18,.,.,TRBJ1-1,TGTGCCAGCTCACCGTTTTCCGGGACTGAAGCTTTCTTT,CASSPFSGTEAFF
TRBV4-3,.,.,TRBJ2-7,TGCGCCAGCAGCCAAGATATCGAGGGTTCTTACGAGCAGTACTTC,CASSQDIEGSYEQYF
TRBV19,TRBD2,.,TRBJ2-3,TGTGCCAGTAGGTCGGGACTAGCCGGGTTGGTTACGCAGTATTTT,CASRSGLAGLVTQYF
TRBV5-1,.,.,TRBJ2-3,TGCGCCAGCAGCTTGGCCAGGGAACGCACAGATACGCAGTATTTT,CASSLARERTDTQYF
TRBV7-2,.,.,TRBJ2-3,TGTGCCAGCAGCTCATCCTGGCGGAAAATTAGGGATACGCAGTATTTT,CASSSSWRKIRDTQYF
TRBV9,TRBD2,once,TRBJ2-1,TGTGCCAGCAGCGCTCCGGGACTAGCGGGGGGCAACAATGAGCAGTTCTTC,CASSAPGLAGGNNEQFF
TRBV4-1,TRBD1,few,TRBJ2-3,TGCGCCAGCAGCCTGGGACAGGGACCGCCAGATACGCAGTATTTT,CASSLGQGPPDTQYF
TRBV7-2,TRBD1,.,TRBJ2-7,TGTGCCAGCCGGTCGCCGGGACAGGGGGTTTACGAGCAGTACTTC,CASRSPGQGVYEQYF
TRBV10-3,.,few,TRBJ1-1,TGTGCCATTTCAGGGGACACTGAAGCTTTCTTT,CAISGDTEAFF
TRBV18,TRBD1,once,TRBJ1-5,TGTGCCAGCTCACCTCTACAGGGGGTTGATCAGCCCCAGCATTTT,CASSPLQGVDQPQHF
TRBV5-4,TRBD1,.,TRBJ2-5,TGTGCCAGCAGCGGACAGGGGGCCTGGGAGACCCAGTACTTC,CASSGQGAWETQYF
TRBV10-3,.,few,TRBJ1-1,TGTGCCACGGGGGGAGGGGCCAACACTGAAGCTTTCTTT,CATGGGANTEAFF
TRBV2,.,.,TRBJ1-1,TGTGCCGGAACAGTGAACACTGAAGCTTTCTTT,CAGTVNTEAFF
TRBV28,.,.,TRBJ2-3,TGTGCCAGCAATTCCTGGGGAGGCAAAGATACGCAGTATTTT,CASNSWGGKDTQYF
TRBV5-6,.,.,TRBJ1-1,TGTGCCAGCAGCTTGGCCAGTAGGGGTGGGTACACTGAAGCTTTCTTT,CASSLASRGGYTEAFF
TRBV7-6,.,.,TRBJ2-5,TGTGCCAGCAGCTTAGGAATGAGAGACAAAAGAGAGACCCAGTACTTC,CASSLGMRDKRETQYF
TRBV11-1,TRBD1,.,TRBJ2-1,TGTGCCAGCAGCCGCGGACAGGGACCCTACAATGAGCAGTTCTTC,CASSRGQGPYNEQFF
TRBV27,TRBD1,.,TRBJ1-5,TGTGCCAGCAGGACAGGGGGCGGTCAGCCCCAGCATTTT,CASRTGGGQPQHF
TRBV10-3,TRBD1,.,TRBJ2-7,TGTGCCATCAGTGAGAATACAGGGGTTGAGCAGTACTTC,CAISENTGVEQYF
TRBV6-6,.,.,TRBJ2-7,TGTGCCAGCAGTTACCTCGCGGGGCCCCACGAGCAGTACTTC,CASSYLAGPHEQYF
TRBV7-2,.,.,TRBJ2-1,TGTGCCAGCAGCGTGACTGTGTACAATGAGCAGTTCTTC,CASSVTVYNEQFF
TRBV27,TRBD1,.,TRBJ1-2,TGTGCCAGCAGGGCAATATTACAGGGGGCAGACTATGGCTACACCTTC,CASRAILQGADYGYTF
TRBV6-6,.,few,TRBJ1-1,TGTGCCAGCAAGATACAAACAGGTGAAGCTTTCTTT,CASKIQTGEAFF
TRBV19,TRBD1,.,TRBJ1-2,TGTGCCAGTACAACTGGGACAGGGGGCGGCTACCCCTTC,CASTTGTGGGYPF
TRBV5-1,TRBD2,.,TRBJ2-3,TGCGCCAGCAGCTGGGGCGGGCAGGCGGGGGTTCGAAATACGCAGTATTTT,CASSWGGQAGVRNTQYF
TRBV9,.,.,TRBJ1-6,TGTGCCAGCAGCGTAAGGGTAGGGAGTTCGGCACCCCTCCACTTT,CASSVRVGSSAPLHF
TRBV5-1,TRBD2,.,TRBJ2-7,TGCGCCAGCAGCTTAGAACCGGGACTAGGAGGGTACGAGCAGTACTTC,CASSLEPGLGGYEQYF
TRBV10-3,.,.,TRBJ1-2,TGTGCCACCCGGCCCCCTCAGGGAGGGGTTGACTATGGCTACACCTTC,CATRPPQGGVDYGYTF
TRBV4-1,.,.,TRBJ2-5,TGCGCCAGCAGCCAAGATCGAAGGGGCACGGAGCAGTACTTC,CASSQDRRGTEQYF
TRBV30,TRBD1,.,TRBJ1-6,TGTGCCTGGACGCCCGGGACAGGGAATAGCTCCTATAATTCACCCCTCAACTTT,CAWTPGTGNSSYNSPLNF
TRBV4-1,.,.,TRBJ1-1,TGCGCCAGCAGCCTCTCGGCGCAGGGGACGGCTGAAGCTTTCTTT,CASSLSAQGTAEAFF
TRBV19,.,.,TRBJ2-1,TGTGCCAGTAGTAAGGGGAATGAGCAGTTCTTC,CASSKGNEQFF
TRBV7-2,.,.,TRBJ1-1,TGTGCCAGCAGCTCCCAGCCGGGGACTGAAGCTTTCTTT,CASSSQPGTEAFF
TRBV2,.,.,TRBJ1-1,TGTGCCAGCAGTTTAAAACAGGGCGGCAGCTCTGAAGCTTTCTTT,CASSLKQGGSSEAFF
TRBV10-3,TRBD2,.,TRBJ2-1,TGTGCCATCAGTGAGGGACTAGCGAACTACAATGAGCAGTTCTTC,CAISEGLANYNEQFF
TRBV7-2,TRBD1,.,TRBJ1-6,TGTGCCAGCAGCATCGCCGGGACAGATAATTCACCCCTCCACTTT,CASSIAGTDNSPLHF
TRBV7-9,TRBD1,.,TRBJ1-2,TGTGCCAGCAGCTCGGACAGGGCGTACTATGGCTACACCTTC,CASSSDRAYYGYTF
TRBV9,TRBD1,.,TRBJ2-2,TGTGCCAGCAGCGCGGACAGGGAGATCAGGGAGCTGTTTTTT,CASSADREIRELFF
TRBV5-1,TRBD1,.,TRBJ2-7,TGCGCCAGCAGCTTGGATTTACAGGGGGCCTACTACGAGCAGTCCTTC,CASSLDLQGAYYEQSF
TRBV5-1,TRBD2,.,TRBJ2-7,TGCGCCAGCAGCCCTGGACTAGCAGGCTACGAGCAGTACTTC,CASSPGLAGYEQYF
TRBV5-1,.,.,TRBJ2-2,TGCGCCACCCAACAGGGGAGGCACACCGGGGAGCTGTTTTTT,CATQQGRHTGELFF
TRBV30,.,once,TRBJ2-7,TGTGCCTGGAGTGTACTGGGGCGCGAGCAGTACTTC,CAWSVLGREQYF